This T cell receptor (beta chain) derives from a study of shared clonotypes between healthy human individuals. The CDR3 has 12 residues. About this clone: An end of the junction differs from the germline gene, which may be a read error.

The table came from immunoSEQ multiplex PCR; TCRdb's copy has only in-frame clones and leaves some out. The sample contains approximately 1.9 million clones, 93% of which appear only once. Naive CD8 cells, CD45RO-negative and positively selected for CCR7, excluded terminally differentiated effector memory CD45RA+ cells. The sample comprised naive CD8+ T cells from PBMCs. This receptor was identified in a man in his late teens or twenties in good health. Some clones in this sample may be carry-over from other donors' samples. This chain joins TRBV23-1 and TRBJ2-7; D not certain. TRBV23-1 is an ORF, with its function uncertain. The CDR3 here is CASNVASNEQYF. CDR3 bases: TGCGCCAGCAACGTAGCCTCCAACGAGCAGTACTTC.